This is a list of T cell receptor beta chains from one sample in a study of blood T cells in healthy people across ages. TCRdb called the 5' RACE reads again in MiXCR, with one record for every CDR3 protein. The sample lists over 1,200,000 distinct CDR3 sequences; roughly 59% were seen once. Sequencing was performed on blood. All receptors derive from a man younger than 30 in good health. Each CDR3 is given with its conserved first and last residue. D genes are given only for firm matches. The size entry is marked missing in some rows and otherwise reads once, few, many or a size class.

TRBJ1-2	.	TRBV4-3	.	TGCGCCAGCAGCCAAAAGGCGCAGGTTCCCTATGGCTACACCTTC	CASSQKAQVPYGYTF
TRBJ2-5	.	TRBV19	TRBD2	TGTGCCAGTAGCACGACTAGCGGGACGGGCGAGACCCAGTACTTC	CASSTTSGTGETQYF
TRBJ1-6	.	TRBV7-6	.	TGTGCCAGCAGCTTATTGCGGGCGTCAGGCAGTTCACCCCTCCACTTT	CASSLLRASGSSPLHF
TRBJ2-7	.	TRBV27	.	TGTGCCAGCGTGCTCCCTTTAGATCCGACAAAGTACGAGCAGTACTTC	CASVLPLDPTKYEQYF
TRBJ2-5	.	TRBV6-5	TRBD1	TGTGCCAGCAGTTGGACAGGGGGCCGGTATGAGCAGTACTTC	CASSWTGGRYEQYF
TRBJ1-2	.	TRBV12-3/TRBV12-4	TRBD1	TGTGCCAGCAGTTTAGAGTTGGACAGGGAAATTTATGGCTACACCTTC	CASSLELDREIYGYTF
TRBJ2-2	.	TRBV7-2	.	TGTGCCAGCAGCCCCGCAGGCGGGTCCGGGGAGCTGTTTTTT	CASSPAGGSGELFF
TRBJ2-5	few	TRBV11-2	.	TGTGCCAGCCAGGTGGGGGGAGGACGCCAAGAGACCCAGTACTTC	CASQVGGGRQETQYF
TRBJ2-6	few	TRBV12-3/TRBV12-4	TRBD2	TGTGCCAGCAGTTTGGGAGGGACGATCTCTGGGGCCAACGTCCTGACTTTC	CASSLGGTISGANVLTF
TRBJ1-2	few	TRBV12-3/TRBV12-4	.	TGTGCCAGCAGTCCACCGTACACCTTC	CASSPPYTF
TRBJ2-7	once	TRBV9	TRBD1	TGTGCCAGCAGCGCGGGGACAGGGTACTGCTACGAGCAGTACTTC	CASSAGTGYCYEQYF
TRBJ2-7	.	TRBV6-5	TRBD1	TGTGCCAGCAGTTACTTTCGACAGGGCTCCTACGAGCAGTACTTC	CASSYFRQGSYEQYF
TRBJ2-7	.	TRBV7-9	.	TGTGCCAGCACCCAGGGAGGGGACAATGAGCAGTACTTC	CASTQGGDNEQYF
TRBJ2-3	.	TRBV28	TRBD2	TGTGCCAGCAGTACCTACTCGGGGGGGGATACGCAGTATTTT	CASSTYSGGDTQYF
TRBJ2-7	.	TRBV20-1	TRBD2	TGCAGTGCTAGAGATGCTAGCGGGAGGAGGTCGGGCTACGAGCAGTACTTC	CSARDASGRRSGYEQYF
TRBJ2-1	.	TRBV29-1	.	TGCAGCTCGAGTCGGAGGAATGAGCAGTTCTTC	CSSSRRNEQFF
TRBJ2-2	few	TRBV6-1	.	TGTGCCAGCAGACTGAAGAGAGACACCGGGGAGCTGTTTTTT	CASRLKRDTGELFF
TRBJ1-4	.	TRBV7-4	TRBD1	TGTGCCAGCAGCTTAAAACGACGGACAGGGTACGATGAGGATGAAAAACTGTTTTTT	CASSLKRRTGYDEDEKLFF
TRBJ1-4	.	TRBV4-3	.	TGCGCCAGCAGCCAAGATCGAGGGGGGAATGAAAAACTGTTTTTT	CASSQDRGGNEKLFF
TRBJ2-7	.	TRBV20-1	.	TGCAGTGTTGCTCTTTACGGGGTCTCGAGTGAGCAGTACTTC	CSVALYGVSSEQYF
TRBJ2-3	.	TRBV5-1	TRBD2	TGCGCCAGCAGCGAAGGACTAGCGGGAGGGCCGAATTTTGGAGATACGCAGTATTTT	CASSEGLAGGPNFGDTQYF
TRBJ2-7	.	TRBV12-3/TRBV12-4	TRBD2	TGTGCCAGCAGTACCGGGACTAGTGTCTACGAGCAGTACTTC	CASSTGTSVYEQYF
TRBJ2-4	.	TRBV6-6	.	TGTGCCAGCAGCCCCCTGGAACATGCCATTCAGTACTTC	CASSPLEHAIQYF
TRBJ1-2	.	TRBV5-5	TRBD1	TGTGCCAGCAGCCCCCAGAGGACAGGGGACAACTATGGCTACACCTTC	CASSPQRTGDNYGYTF
TRBJ2-3	.	TRBV5-5	.	TGTGCCAGCAGCTTGGCCGAAGTCTGGAGCACAGATACGCAGTATTTT	CASSLAEVWSTDTQYF
TRBJ1-3	.	TRBV4-3	.	TGCGCCAGCAGCCAAGTAGGGATCTCTGGAAACACCATATATTTT	CASSQVGISGNTIYF
TRBJ2-7	.	TRBV12-3/TRBV12-4	.	TGTGCCAACAGTTTAGGCCTCGAGCAGTACTTC	CANSLGLEQYF
TRBJ1-2	.	TRBV29-1	.	TGCAGCGTTGAAGTTGGGGGGTACTATGGCTACACCTTC	CSVEVGGYYGYTF
TRBJ2-1	.	TRBV6-5	.	TGTGCCAGCAGTTACTCGCCTAGAGACAATGAGCAGTTCTTC	CASSYSPRDNEQFF
TRBJ2-5	few	TRBV2	.	TGTGCCAGCAATCGCAGACCAGAGACCCAGTACTTC	CASNRRPETQYF
TRBJ2-7	.	TRBV7-9	.	TGTGCCAGCAGCGGATTACAGGGCTACGAGCAGTACTTC	CASSGLQGYEQYF
TRBJ2-3	once	TRBV25-1	.	TGTGCCAGCACCGGGACTTATAGATCGGCGGATACGCAGTATTTT	CASTGTYRSADTQYF
TRBJ1-5	.	TRBV7-6	.	TGTGCCAGCAGCTTAGATCCGGGGGATAGCCAGCCCCAGCATTTT	CASSLDPGDSQPQHF
TRBJ2-5	.	TRBV7-2	.	TGTGCCAGCAGCTTATGGGCAGCGCGGGGAGAACAACAGACCCAGTACTTC	CASSLWAARGEQQTQYF
TRBJ2-3	.	TRBV2	.	TGTGCCAGCAGGGTCAGGTGGGCAGATACGCAGTATTTT	CASRVRWADTQYF
TRBJ2-1	.	TRBV27	TRBD1	TGTGCCAGCAGTCACTCGACAGGGATCATCAATGAGCAGTTCTTC	CASSHSTGIINEQFF
TRBJ1-6	few	TRBV12-3/TRBV12-4	TRBD1	TGTGCCAGCGGAACACAGGGGAATAATTCACCCCTCCACTTT	CASGTQGNNSPLHF
TRBJ1-6	.	TRBV6-1	TRBD1	TGTGCCAGCAGTGAATGGGGCAGGGGGCATTCACCCCTCCACTTT	CASSEWGRGHSPLHF
TRBJ1-2	few	TRBV3-1	TRBD1	TGTGCCAGCAGCCAACCTATAGGGCCAGGGGGCTCATATGGCTACACCTTC	CASSQPIGPGGSYGYTF
TRBJ1-5	few	TRBV15	.	TGTGCCACCAGCAGAGAGAAGTATAGCAATCAGCCCCAGCATTTT	CATSREKYSNQPQHF
TRBJ2-7	few	TRBV7-8	TRBD1	TGTGCCAGCAGCTGGAATAGCGACAGGGTTCAGGCGATCGAGCAGTACTTC	CASSWNSDRVQAIEQYF
TRBJ1-2	few	TRBV29-1	.	TGCAGCGTTGAAAAGGGCGGCTATGGCTACACCTTC	CSVEKGGYGYTF